The clone carrying this T cell receptor (beta chain) has only a few counts. These data belong to a study of T-cell memory formation after mild COVID-19. The V segment lost 4 bases and the J segment 6 bases; nucleotides outside the gene matches: 6. This CDR3 contains 14 residues. Germline V gene data show CDR1 as SQVTM and CDR2 as ANQGSEA. TCRdb redid the calling of the 5' RACE reads with MiXCR, one entry per CDR3 protein. In the table there are 250,000 to 300,000 distinct CDR3 sequences, approximately 8.4% of which are singletons. The chain carries TRBV29-1 and TRBJ1-1; the match to TRBD1 covers 12 bases. The TCR comes from a man aged 18 to 30 who had mild COVID-19 (a few samples of this study predate the infection). Cell type and time point are not known. Sequencing was done on a sample of PBMCs or a T cell subset sorted from them (not recorded which). For the CDR3, the DNA is TGCAGCGTTGCCGGGACAGGGGGCCTCGCTGAAGCTTTCTTT. Encoded protein: CSVAGTGGLAEAFF.